The 28 T cell receptor beta chains below come from one sample, sequenced in a study of blood T cell repertoires in COVID-19. Some clones are missing from TCRdb's copy, which holds only in-frame ones; the method was immunoSEQ multiplex PCR. The sample holds roughly 73,000 clones; roughly 74% are singletons and the top ten take 15%. The sequenced sample consisted of peripheral blood. Receptors originate from a human donor in a cohort sampled during active COVID-19.

This chain uses TRBV28 with TRBJ2-3, with 12 positions matching TRBD1. Trimming at V came to 6 bases and at J to 6 bases, leaving 7 bases not matched to a gene. CDR3 length: 15 residues. Germline V gene sequence: CDR1 MDHEN, CDR2 SYDVKM. CDR3 in amino acids: CASRPGDRGPDTQYF. The CDR3 DNA sequence: TGTGCCAGCAGACCGGGGGACAGGGGGCCGGATACGCAGTATTTT.

This chain links TRBV2 with TRBJ2-7; 12 bases match TRBD1. This CDR3 is 14 amino acids long. The J segment lost 6 bases and the V segment lost 6 bases, leaving 6 bases of the junction unmatched. Germline V gives CDR1 SNHLY, CDR2 FYNNEI. CDR3 coding DNA: TGTGCCAGCAGCGCCGGGACAGGGGGCGGCGAGCAGTACTTC. It codes for CASSAGTGGGEQYF.

The chain has TRBV14 and TRBJ2-7; D unclear. The V end lost 2 bases, the J end lost 6 bases, and 11 bases lay between the germline ends. CDR3 length: 13 residues. The germline V gene has CDR1 SGHDN and CDR2 FVKESK. CDR3 loop: CASSQFLPSEQYF. CDR3 DNA sequence: TGTGCCAGCAGCCAATTTCTGCCCAGCGAGCAGTACTTC.

The chain uses TRBV5-6 and TRBJ1-2; D is unresolved. CDR1 and CDR2 from the germline V gene are SGHDT and YYEEEE. The CDR3 runs 14 residues. Trimming took off 4 bases at V and 4 bases at J, with 14 bases between the two ends. CDR3 sequence: CASSLERGGYGYTF. Here the CDR3 DNA reads TGTGCCAGCAGCCTTGAACGGGGAGGCTATGGCTACACCTTC.

The chain couples TRBV14 to TRBJ1-6; D uncertain. The V end lost 5 bases, the J end lost 6 bases, and 8 bases lay between the germline ends. CDR3 length: 13 residues. The V gene's germline CDR1 is SGHDN and CDR2 FVKESK. DNA for the CDR3: TGTGCCAGCAGCAAAGCCGTTAATTCACCCCTCCACTTT. Protein: CASSKAVNSPLHF.

J is TRBJ1-2 and V is TRBV21-1; the table gives TRBD1 as D, unverified against the DNA. TRBV21-1 is a pseudogene segment. The CDR3 length is 17 residues. In DNA form, the CDR3 reads TGTGCCAGCAGCCCTCCCCACGGGGACAGGGGGCCTTTTGGCTACACCTTC. This encodes CASSPPHGDRGPFGYTF.

The CDR3 sequence: CASSLRASGDNEQFF. The CDR3 DNA is TGTGCCAGCAGCTTAAGGGCTAGCGGGGACAATGAGCAGTTCTTC. V and J are TRBV7-9 and TRBJ2-1, with TRBD2 identical over 9 bases. J gave up 5 bases and V 2 bases, and 4 bases lay outside the gene matches. CDR1 is SEHNR, CDR2 FQNEAQ, per germline (reference sequence). CDR3 size: 15 residues.

The count of this clone is one. Here the CDR3 reads CASSLGTGTDQPQHF. CDR3 nucleotide sequence: TGTGCCAGCAGCCTCGGGACAGGGACGGATCAGCCCCAGCATTTT. This chain links TRBV7-2 with TRBJ1-5, with 9 bases aligning to TRBD1. There are 15 residues in the CDR3. CDR1 is SGHTA and CDR2 is FQGNSA in the germline V gene. V trimming: 5 bases; J trimming: 5 bases; junction bases outside the gene matches: 7.

The chain is built from TRBV30 and TRBJ1-1; the match to TRBD1 covers 10 bases. This CDR3 region has 13 residues. CDR1 is GTSNPN, CDR2 SVGIG, per germline (reference sequence). The junction had 3 bases not matched to a gene; V was cut back by 1 base and J by 7 bases. CDR3 coding DNA: TGTGCCTGGAGTGAGGGACAGGGGTATGAAGCTTTCTTT. It encodes CAWSEGQGYEAFF.

The table lists this clone with a count of one. CDR3 sequence (DNA): TGTGCCAGCAGTTTAGTCGCGGGAGGTTTCGAACTGTTTTTT. Residues: CASSLVAGGFELFF. The V call is TRBV28, the J call TRBJ1-4, with unresolved D. Germline CDR1 reads MDHEN; CDR2 reads SYDVKM. This CDR3 is built from 14 residues. V lost 2 bases and J 12 bases, leaving 16 bases between the germline ends. The full variable domain, in which reference TRBV28 and TRBJ1-4 provide the parts outside the CDR3, is DVKVTQSSRYLVKRTGEKVFLECVQDMDHENMFWYRQDPGLGLRLIYFSYDVKMKEKGDIPEGYSVSREKKERFSLILESASTNQTSMYLCASSLVAGGFELFFGSGTQLSVL.

This sequence joins TRBV10-1 and TRBJ2-4, with 7 bases fitting TRBD1. The CDR3 contains 16 residues. V lost 0 bases and J lost 1; bases outside the gene matches: 3. The germline V gene has CDR1 WNHNN and CDR2 SYGVQD (reference sequence). CDR3 sequence reads: CASSESKDRAKNIQYF. The CDR3 bases are TGCGCCAGCAGTGAGTCGAAGGACAGGGCCAAAAACATTCAGTACTTC.

This clone was detected only once. The chain carries TRBV30 and TRBJ2-3; 10 bases fit TRBD2. This CDR3 has 13 residues. The V gene's germline CDR1 is GTSNPN and CDR2 SVGIG (reference sequence). J lost 1 base, V lost 8 bases, and 3 bases had no gene match. The CDR3, as DNA: TGTGCCGGGGGGACTAGCGGCACAGATACGCAGTATTTT. Its protein is CAGGTSGTDTQYF.

The chain combines TRBV28 with TRBJ1-2, with a weak D call TRBD1 (5 bases). CDR1 and CDR2 (germline): MDHEN, SYDVKM. This CDR3 spans 14 amino acids. V gave up 10 bases and J gave up 4 bases, with 19 bases separating them. CDR3: CATNVPGEVYGYTF. In DNA form, the CDR3 reads TGTGCCACCAACGTACCGGGGGAGGTCTATGGCTACACCTTC.

This chain uses TRBV7-2 with TRBJ1-4; 7 positions agree with TRBD1. CDR1 is SGHTA, CDR2 FQGNSA, per germline. The length of the CDR3 is 16 residues. V trimming: 2 bases; J trimming: 8 bases; junction bases outside the gene matches: 11. As DNA, the CDR3 is TGTGCCAGCAGCTTATCGTCCGACAGGGTGAAGGAAAAACTGTTTTTT. Encoded protein: CASSLSSDRVKEKLFF.

The count of this clone is one. This chain uses TRBV28 with TRBJ2-7, with 9 bases matching TRBD2. Trimming cost V 5 bases and J 0 bases; bases outside gene matches: 5. The CDR3 spans 15 residues. The germline CDR1 and CDR2 sequences are MDHEN and SYDVKM. CDR3 DNA sequence: TGTGCCAGCAGTAGTAGCGGGGGACCCTCCTACGAGCAGTACTTC. Protein sequence: CASSSSGGPSYEQYF.

J is TRBJ2-5 and V is TRBV15, with D tentatively TRBD2 (5 bases). Germline CDR1 is LNHNV and CDR2 is YYDKDF (reference sequence). V lost 1 base and J lost 5, with 11 bases in between. CDR3 length equals 14 residues. The CDR3 sequence: CATSRGEGLETQYF. In DNA, the CDR3 is TGTGCCACCAGCAGAGGAGAGGGCCTCGAGACCCAGTACTTC. The whole variable domain, filled in from reference TRBV15 and TRBJ2-5, reads DAMVIQNPRYQVTQFGKPVTLSCSQTLNHNVMYWYQQKSSQAPKLLFHYYDKDFNNEADTPDNFQSRRPNTSFCFLDIRSPGLGDTAMYLCATSRGEGLETQYFGPGTRLLVL.

V usage is TRBV19 and J usage is TRBJ2-7; 8 bases align to TRBD1. Germline V gives CDR1 LNHDA, CDR2 SQIVND (reference sequence). CDR3 size: 14 residues. Losses at the gene ends were 8 bases for V and 4 bases for J; bases not matched to a gene: 10. The CDR3 is CASSDGQGFYEQYF. The DNA of the CDR3 is TGTGCCAGTTCCGACGGACAGGGCTTTTACGAGCAGTACTTC.

This rearrangement joins TRBV4-3 to TRBJ2-1, with 14 nucleotides matching TRBD2. The trim removed 4 bases at V and 8 bases at J, leaving 4 bases unmatched. The CDR3 totals 15 residues. Germline loops: CDR1 LGHNA, CDR2 YSLEER. The CDR3 protein is CASSPGTSGSYEQFF. In nucleotides, the CDR3 is TGCGCCAGCAGCCCCGGGACTAGCGGGAGCTATGAGCAGTTCTTC.

The chain is built from TRBV7-9 and TRBJ1-2; possible D gene TRBD1, 6 bases. V was clipped by 5 bases and J by 4 bases, with 17 bases between them. The CDR3 loop spans 15 amino acids. CDR1 and CDR2 from the germline V gene are SEHNR and FQNEAQ (reference sequence). For the CDR3, the DNA is TGTGCCAGCAGCCCAAGGGGGTCGATCCCCTATGGCTACACCTTC. It translates to CASSPRGSIPYGYTF.

The rearrangement uses TRBV7-2 and TRBJ2-5, with 7 bases fitting TRBD1. There are 14 residues in the CDR3. After removal of 4 bases from V and 2 bases from J, the junction contained 4 bases not matched to a gene. Germline CDR1 SGHTA, CDR2 FQGNSA. Written as DNA, the CDR3 is TGTGCCAGCAGCTCACCGGACAGGCAAGAGACCCAGTACTTC. Residues: CASSSPDRQETQYF.

The chain joins TRBV15 to TRBJ2-1; 8 bases agree with TRBD1. The CDR3 has 16 residues. V was clipped by 1 base and J by 5 bases; unmatched bases: 7. The germline gives CDR1 LNHNV, CDR2 YYDKDF (reference sequence). In DNA, the CDR3 is TGTGCCACCAGCAGAGGTCTTGGGACAGGCCACAATGAGCAGTTCTTC. Encoded protein: CATSRGLGTGHNEQFF.

The CDR3 reads CAWGTGNAEQYF. The DNA for the CDR3 is TGTGCCTGGGGGACAGGGAACGCCGAGCAGTACTTC. The chain employs TRBV30 and TRBJ2-7; TRBD1 matches at 9 bases. The CDR3 is 12 amino acids. V trimming: 5 bases; J trimming: 6 bases; junction bases outside the gene matches: 5. Germline V gene lookup returns CDR1 GTSNPN and CDR2 SVGIG (reference sequence).

CDR3 amino acids: CATSDPSSGGGLTDTQYF. CDR3 nucleotides: TGTGCCACCAGTGATCCCTCTAGCGGAGGAGGGCTCACAGATACGCAGTATTTT. The rearrangement joins TRBV24-1 to TRBJ2-3; 7 bases align to TRBD2. Germline V gene data show CDR1 as KGHDR and CDR2 as SFDVKD. The CDR3 is 18 residues long. The V gene end was trimmed by 3 bases and the J gene end by 2 bases; junction bases not matched to a gene: 13.

The chain uses TRBV10-3 and TRBJ2-1; 11 bases are a match to TRBD2. This CDR3 contains 17 residues. V lost 3 bases to trimming and J lost 3 bases; unmatched junction nucleotides: 7. Per the germline V gene, CDR1 is ENHRY and CDR2 is SYGVKD. The DNA for the CDR3 is TGTGCCATCAGTGATCGGGTGGGGACTAGCGGCTACAATGAGCAGTTCTTC. This sequence encodes CAISDRVGTSGYNEQFF.

This clone was counted only a few times. The chain couples TRBV29-1 to TRBJ2-7; 8 positions match TRBD1. V was clipped by 6 bases and J by 2 bases; unmatched bases: 9. The germline V gene has CDR1 SQVTM and CDR2 ANQGSEA. The CDR3 extends over 14 amino acids. The CDR3 nucleotides read TGCAGCGTCGCGAGCGCAGGGGGCACCTACGAGCAGTACTTC. This encodes CSVASAGGTYEQYF.

The chain uses TRBV18 and TRBJ2-1, with TRBD1 as a possible D gene (5 bases). The CDR3 is 14 amino acids. Deletions cut 0 bases from V and 9 bases from J, with 12 bases between. Germline CDR1 reads KGHSH; CDR2 reads LQKENI. DNA of the CDR3: TGTGCCAGCTCACCACCGTCCAGGGAAGGTGAGCAGTTCTTC. This gives the protein CASSPPSREGEQFF.

The CDR3 protein is CASMGTANSPLHF. Here the CDR3 DNA reads TGTGCCAGCATGGGGACAGCGAATTCACCCCTCCACTTT. This chain joins TRBV27 and TRBJ1-6, with TRBD1 identical over 7 bases. CDR3 length equals 13 residues. Germline values: CDR1 MNHEY, CDR2 SMNVEV (reference sequence). Losses at the gene ends were 7 bases for V and 7 bases for J; bases not matched to a gene: 4.

The genes are TRBV11-3 and TRBJ1-1, with TRBD1 identical over 8 bases. The CDR3 runs 16 residues. With 1 base clipped from V and 1 base from J, the junction kept 5 bases outside the gene matches. The germline V gene has CDR1 SGHNT and CDR2 YENEEA. Written as DNA, the CDR3 is TGTGCCAGCAGCTTAGGTACCGGGACAGGGAACACTGAAGCTTTCTTT. Protein: CASSLGTGTGNTEAFF.